This is a list of T cell receptor beta chains from one sample in a study of blood T cell repertoires in COVID-19. Only in-frame clones appear in the TCRdb table, and some are missing; sequencing was by immunoSEQ multiplex PCR. The sample has 84,000 or so clones, 87% seen once. Sample: peripheral blood. The receptors originated from a man aged 55-75 years with acute or convalescent COVID-19. Each CDR3 is given with its conserved first and last residue. Each record gives: clone size, V gene, D gene, J gene, CDR3 protein, CDR3 DNA. A D gene is named only where the DNA matches it firmly. Clone size is stated in some rows and not others, as once, few, many or a class when expanded.

>once|TRBV9|TRBD1|TRBJ1-2
CASSERTGNYGYTF
TGTGCCAGCAGCGAGAGGACAGGGAACTATGGCTACACCTTC
>.|TRBV29-1|TRBD2|TRBJ2-5
CSVSVSRGGRETQYF
TGCAGCGTGTCGGTCTCGCGGGGGGGCCGAGAGACCCAGTACTTC
>.|TRBV29-1|TRBD1|TRBJ1-1
CSVEDLRTGYMNTEAFF
TGCAGCGTTGAAGATCTTCGGACAGGCTACATGAACACTGAAGCTTTCTTT
>.|TRBV6-2/TRBV6-3|.|TRBJ2-1
CASSYLAYGGEQFF
TGTGCCAGCAGTTACCTAGCCTACGGCGGTGAGCAGTTCTTC
>few|TRBV9|.|TRBJ1-3
CASSLGGNTIYF
TGTGCCAGCAGCCTCGGGGGAAACACCATATATTTT
>.|TRBV10-2|.|TRBJ2-7
CASREGLTTNYEQYF
TGCGCCAGCAGGGAGGGGCTGACGACAAACTACGAGCAGTACTTC
>.|TRBV27|TRBD1|TRBJ1-6
CASSLKIWTGGSSYNSPLHF
TGTGCCAGCAGTTTAAAGATCTGGACAGGGGGCAGCTCCTATAATTCACCCCTCCACTTT
>.|TRBV27|.|TRBJ1-1
CASSLQGRNTEAFF
TGTGCCAGCAGTTTACAGGGAAGAAACACTGAAGCTTTCTTT
>.|TRBV6-6|TRBD1|TRBJ2-7
CASSYGDSRWPEQYF
TGTGCCAGCAGTTACGGGGACAGCCGATGGCCCGAGCAGTACTTC
>once|TRBV7-2|.|TRBJ2-1
CASSLERRSYNEQFF
TGTGCCAGCAGCTTAGAGCGCAGATCGTACAATGAGCAGTTCTTC
>.|TRBV29-1|.|TRBJ1-2
CSVEDRGSGGYTF
TGCAGCGTTGAAGATCGAGGGTCAGGCGGCTACACCTTC
>.|TRBV4-1|TRBD1|TRBJ2-2
CASSHPGTGRWSGELFF
TGCGCCAGCAGCCATCCAGGGACAGGGAGGTGGTCCGGGGAGCTGTTTTTT
>.|TRBV15|.|TRBJ1-1
CATSRGQLNTEAFF
TGTGCCACCAGCCGAGGACAGCTGAACACTGAAGCTTTCTTT
>.|TRBV30|.|TRBJ1-5
CAWSVALNQPQHF
TGTGCCTGGAGTGTAGCCTTAAATCAGCCCCAGCATTTT
>.|TRBV2|.|TRBJ1-1
CASTQGIRSAEAFF
TGTGCCAGCACTCAGGGTATCCGGAGCGCTGAAGCTTTCTTT
>few|TRBV3-1/TRBV3-2|TRBD1|TRBJ1-3
CASSLFQGAGNTIYF
TGTGCCAGCAGCCTATTTCAGGGGGCTGGAAACACCATATATTTT
>few|TRBV24-1|TRBD1|TRBJ1-2
CATSGRDRVPPEGGYTF
TGTGCCACCAGTGGCCGGGACAGGGTTCCCCCTGAAGGCGGCTACACCTTC
>.|TRBV30|TRBD1|TRBJ2-7
CAWSNRGTYEQYF
TGTGCCTGGAGCAACAGGGGGACCTACGAGCAGTACTTC
>.|TRBV7-2|.|TRBJ1-1
CASSFSDTEAFF
TGTGCCAGCAGCTTCTCGGACACTGAAGCTTTCTTT
>.|TRBV5-6|TRBD1|TRBJ1-1
CASSPGTGGGLGTEAFF
TGTGCCAGCAGCCCAGGGACAGGGGGCGGGTTGGGCACTGAAGCTTTCTTT
>.|TRBV19|.|TRBJ1-1
CASSMREMNTEAFF
TGTGCCAGTAGTATGAGAGAGATGAACACTGAAGCTTTCTTT
>.|TRBV11-2|TRBD1|TRBJ2-7
CASKVGTGTYEQYF
TGTGCCAGCAAAGTCGGGACAGGAACCTACGAGCAGTACTTC
>.|TRBV10-3|.|TRBJ1-1
CAIKGTTGYTEAFF
TGTGCCATCAAAGGGACGACAGGATACACTGAAGCTTTCTTT
>.|TRBV19|TRBD1|TRBJ2-3
CASSIETGGHTDTQYF
TGTGCCAGTAGTATAGAAACAGGGGGCCACACAGATACGCAGTATTTT
>.|TRBV19|.|TRBJ1-6
CASSIIQPRGQAAPLHF
TGTGCCAGTAGTATTATTCAACCCAGGGGTCAGGCGGCACCCCTCCACTTT
>.|TRBV6-1|.|TRBJ1-5
CASSEQSNQPQHF
TGTGCCAGCAGTGAACAGAGCAATCAGCCCCAGCATTTT
>few|TRBV12-3/TRBV12-4|.|TRBJ1-1
CASSFTPNTEAFF
TGTGCCAGCAGTTTTACACCGAACACTGAAGCTTTCTTT
>.|TRBV7-2|.|TRBJ1-1
CASSSYREDTEAFF
TGTGCCAGCAGCTCCTACAGGGAAGACACTGAAGCTTTCTTT
>.|TRBV4-1|.|TRBJ1-2
CASSHPPGGELVGYTF
TGCGCCAGCAGCCATCCTCCGGGAGGGGAATTGGTTGGCTACACCTTC
>.|TRBV3-1/TRBV3-2|.|TRBJ1-1
CASSQEQGNTEAFF
TGTGCCAGCAGCCAAGAACAGGGGAACACTGAAGCTTTCTTT
>.|TRBV6-6|TRBD1|TRBJ1-5
CASSQDRVRFQPQHF
TGTGCCAGCAGTCAGGACAGGGTACGATTTCAGCCCCAGCATTTT
>once|TRBV5-6|.|TRBJ2-7
CASSLGDSPYEQYF
TGTGCCAGCAGCTTGGGCGACAGCCCCTACGAGCAGTACTTC
>.|TRBV18|TRBD1|TRBJ1-2
CASSPRTGGNYGYTF
TGTGCCAGCTCACCTAGGACAGGGGGCAACTATGGCTACACCTTC